This T cell receptor beta chain was sequenced in a study of shared clonotypes between healthy human individuals. The data were produced by immunoSEQ multiplex PCR, yet TCRdb's version contains in-frame clones alone and is incomplete. The sample holds 850,000 to 1,200,000 clones; about 75% are singletons and the top ten take roughly 1.5%. Germline V gene sequence: CDR1 SGHTA, CDR2 FQGNSA. The CDR3 is made up of 16 amino acids. V was clipped by 1 base and J by 0 bases, with 12 bases between them. Source material: memory CD4+ T cells sorted from blood. Subset reported: CD45RA-negative fraction. This receptor was identified in a man younger than 30 in good health. The chain recombines TRBV7-2 with TRBJ1-2, with D uncertain. The CDR3 loop reads CASSLDLGRANYGYTF. The DNA for the CDR3 is TGTGCCAGCAGCTTAGATCTTGGCCGGGCTAACTATGGCTACACCTTC.